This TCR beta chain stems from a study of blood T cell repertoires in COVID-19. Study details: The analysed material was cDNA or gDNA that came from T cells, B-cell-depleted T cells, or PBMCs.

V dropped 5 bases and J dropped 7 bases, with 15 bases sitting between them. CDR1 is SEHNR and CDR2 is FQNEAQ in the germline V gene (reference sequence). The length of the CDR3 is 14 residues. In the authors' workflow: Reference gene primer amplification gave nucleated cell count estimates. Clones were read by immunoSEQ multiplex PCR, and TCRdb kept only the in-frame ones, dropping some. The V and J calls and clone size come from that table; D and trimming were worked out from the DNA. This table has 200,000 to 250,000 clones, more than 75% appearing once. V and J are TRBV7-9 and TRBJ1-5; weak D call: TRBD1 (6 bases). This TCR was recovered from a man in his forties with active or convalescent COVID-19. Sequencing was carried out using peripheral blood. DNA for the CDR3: TGTGCCAGCAGCATCTGGGACACTCAGCAGCCCCAGCATTTT. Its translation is CASSIWDTQQPQHF.